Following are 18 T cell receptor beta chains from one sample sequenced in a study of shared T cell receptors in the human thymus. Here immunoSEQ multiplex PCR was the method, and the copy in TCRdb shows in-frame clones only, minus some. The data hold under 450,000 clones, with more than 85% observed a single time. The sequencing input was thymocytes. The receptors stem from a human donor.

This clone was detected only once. CDR3 protein: CASRLGQAYNTEAFF. CDR3 in DNA: TGTGCCAGCAGGCTGGGACAGGCCTATAACACTGAAGCTTTCTTT. The rearrangement links TRBV27 to TRBJ1-1; 8 bases fit TRBD1. J gave up 2 bases and V 6 bases, and 8 bases lay outside the gene matches. This CDR3 has 15 residues. The germline CDR1 and CDR2 sequences are MNHEY and SMNVEV (reference sequence).

The CDR3 DNA sequence: TGTGCCAGTAGTATCGCCCATGGTGACACTGAAGCTTTCTTT. Its translation is CASSIAHGDTEAFF. This sequence joins TRBV19 and TRBJ1-1, with unresolved D. The V end was cut by 3 bases, the J end by 3 bases, with 11 bases between. Germline values: CDR1 LNHDA, CDR2 SQIVND (reference sequence). The CDR3 consists of 14 residues.

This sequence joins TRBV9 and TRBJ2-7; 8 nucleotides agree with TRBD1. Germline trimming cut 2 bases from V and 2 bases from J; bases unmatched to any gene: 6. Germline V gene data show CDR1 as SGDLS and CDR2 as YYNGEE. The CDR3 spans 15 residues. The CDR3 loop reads CASSVRQGLTYEQYF. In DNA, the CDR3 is TGTGCCAGCAGCGTCAGACAGGGGTTGACCTACGAGCAGTACTTC.

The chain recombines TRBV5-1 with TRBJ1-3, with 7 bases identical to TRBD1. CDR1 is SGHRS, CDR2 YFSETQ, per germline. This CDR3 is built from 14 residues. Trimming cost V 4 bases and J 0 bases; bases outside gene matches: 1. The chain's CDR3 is CASSRDSSGNTIYF. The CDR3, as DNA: TGCGCCAGCAGCAGGGACAGCTCTGGAAACACCATATATTTT.

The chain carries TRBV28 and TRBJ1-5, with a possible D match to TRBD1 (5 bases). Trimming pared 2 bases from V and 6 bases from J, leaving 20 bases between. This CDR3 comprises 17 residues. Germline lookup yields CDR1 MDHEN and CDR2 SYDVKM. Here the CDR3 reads CASSLGSCTGEGQPQHF. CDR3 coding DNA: TGTGCCAGCAGTTTAGGGTCGTGTACAGGTGAGGGTCAGCCCCAGCATTTT. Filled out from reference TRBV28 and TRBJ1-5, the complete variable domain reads DVKVTQSSRYLVKRTGEKVFLECVQDMDHENMFWYRQDPGLGLRLIYFSYDVKMKEKGDIPEGYSVSREKKERFSLILESASTNQTSMYLCASSLGSCTGEGQPQHFGDGTRLSIL.

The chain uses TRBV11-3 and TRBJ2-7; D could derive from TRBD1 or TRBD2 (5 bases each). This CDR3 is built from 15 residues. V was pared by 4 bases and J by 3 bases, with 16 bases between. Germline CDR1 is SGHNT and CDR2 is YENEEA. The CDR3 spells CASSSRGRGGYEQYF. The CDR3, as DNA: TGTGCCAGCAGCTCCCGGGGAAGGGGCGGCTACGAGCAGTACTTC.

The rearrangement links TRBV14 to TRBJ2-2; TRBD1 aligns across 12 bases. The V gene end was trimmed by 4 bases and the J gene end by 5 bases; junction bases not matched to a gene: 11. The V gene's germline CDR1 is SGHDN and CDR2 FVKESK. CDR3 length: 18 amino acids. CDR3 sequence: CASSPGQGARLLTGELFF. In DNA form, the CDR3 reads TGTGCCAGCAGCCCGGGACAGGGGGCGCGACTTTTGACCGGGGAGCTGTTTTTT.

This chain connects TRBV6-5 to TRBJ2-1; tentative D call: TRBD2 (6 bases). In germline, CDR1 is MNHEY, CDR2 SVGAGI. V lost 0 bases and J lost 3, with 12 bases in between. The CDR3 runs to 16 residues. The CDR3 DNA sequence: TGTGCCAGCAGTTACTCGAGTGCGGGAATCTACAATGAGCAGTTCTTC. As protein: CASSYSSAGIYNEQFF.

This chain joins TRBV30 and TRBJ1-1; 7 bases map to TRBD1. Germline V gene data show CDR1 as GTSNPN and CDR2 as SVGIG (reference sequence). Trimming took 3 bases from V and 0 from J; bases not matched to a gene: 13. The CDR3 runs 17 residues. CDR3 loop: CAWRDRQFLLMNTEAFF. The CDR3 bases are TGTGCCTGGAGGGACAGGCAATTCCTCCTTATGAACACTGAAGCTTTCTTT.

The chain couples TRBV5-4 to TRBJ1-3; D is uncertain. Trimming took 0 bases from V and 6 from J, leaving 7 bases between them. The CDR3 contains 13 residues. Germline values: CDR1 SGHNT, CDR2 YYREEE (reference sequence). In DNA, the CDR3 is TGTGCCAGCAGCTTGGGGCCCACAAACACCATATATTTT. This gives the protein CASSLGPTNTIYF.

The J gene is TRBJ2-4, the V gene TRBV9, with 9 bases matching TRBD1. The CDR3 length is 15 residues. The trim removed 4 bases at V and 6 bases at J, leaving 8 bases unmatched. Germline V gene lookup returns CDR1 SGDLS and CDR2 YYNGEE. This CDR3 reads CASSPRQGGGNIQYF. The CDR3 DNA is TGTGCCAGCAGCCCGCGACAGGGGGGAGGAAACATTCAGTACTTC. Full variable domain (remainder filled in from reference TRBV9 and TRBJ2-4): DSGVTQTPKHLITATGQRVTLRCSPRSGDLSVYWYQQSLDQGLQFLIQYYNGEERAKGNILERFSAQQFPDLHSELNLSSLELGDSALYFCASSPRQGGGNIQYFGAGTRLSVL.

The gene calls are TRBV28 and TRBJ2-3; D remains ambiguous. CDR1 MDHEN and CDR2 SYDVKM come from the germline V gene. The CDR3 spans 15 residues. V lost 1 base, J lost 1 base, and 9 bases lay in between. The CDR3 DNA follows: TGTGCCAGCAGTTTATATCCCAACCGCACAGATACGCAGTATTTT. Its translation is CASSLYPNRTDTQYF.

CDR3 loop: CASTGGRLAYNEQFF. The CDR3 nucleotides read TGCGCCAGCACTGGCGGGAGACTGGCCTACAATGAGCAGTTCTTC. This sequence joins TRBV5-1 and TRBJ2-1; 7 bases fit TRBD2. The V gene end was trimmed by 6 bases and the J gene end by 2 bases; junction bases not matched to a gene: 8. The CDR3 totals 15 residues. The germline V gene encodes CDR1 SGHRS and CDR2 YFSETQ.

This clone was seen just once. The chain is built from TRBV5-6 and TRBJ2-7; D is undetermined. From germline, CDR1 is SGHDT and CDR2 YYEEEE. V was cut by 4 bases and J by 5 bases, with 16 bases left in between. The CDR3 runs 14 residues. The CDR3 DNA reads TGTGCCAGCAGCCGCTGGGTCAAAGCCCACGAGCAGTACTTC. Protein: CASSRWVKAHEQYF.

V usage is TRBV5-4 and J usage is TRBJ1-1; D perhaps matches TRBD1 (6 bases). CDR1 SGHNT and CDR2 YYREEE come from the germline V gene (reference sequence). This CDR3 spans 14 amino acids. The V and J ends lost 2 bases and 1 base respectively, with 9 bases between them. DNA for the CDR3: TGTGCCAGCAGCTTAGGGGGTACGAACACTGAAGCTTTCTTT. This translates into CASSLGGTNTEAFF.

CDR3 in amino acids: CASSPVTQGGELFF. CDR3 nucleotide sequence: TGCGCCAGCAGCCCCGTAACACAGGGCGGGGAGCTGTTTTTT. The chain has TRBV5-1 and TRBJ2-2, with a possible D match to TRBD1 (6 bases). This CDR3 spans 14 amino acids. V lost 4 bases and J 7 bases, leaving 14 bases between the germline ends. The germline CDR1 and CDR2 sequences are SGHRS and YFSETQ.

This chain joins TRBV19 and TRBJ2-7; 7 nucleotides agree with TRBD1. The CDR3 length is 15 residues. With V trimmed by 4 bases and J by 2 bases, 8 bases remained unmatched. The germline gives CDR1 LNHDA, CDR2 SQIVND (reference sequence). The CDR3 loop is CASSTHGQDTYEQYF. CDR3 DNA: TGTGCCAGTAGTACACACGGACAGGACACCTACGAGCAGTACTTC.

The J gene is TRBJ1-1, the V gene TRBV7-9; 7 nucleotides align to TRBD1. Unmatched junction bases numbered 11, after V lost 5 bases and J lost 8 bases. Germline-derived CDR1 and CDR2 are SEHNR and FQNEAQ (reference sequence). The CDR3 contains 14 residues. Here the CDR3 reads CASSTTDRAREAFF. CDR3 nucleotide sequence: TGTGCCAGCAGCACAACAGACAGGGCAAGAGAAGCTTTCTTT.